The 21 T cell receptor beta chains listed next were all sequenced from one sample in a study of regulatory T cells in long-lasting Graves disease. Relying on iRepertoire HTBI primers and Arm-PCR of CDR3 regions, the team built TCR beta libraries. TCRdb ran MiXCR on the multiplex PCR reads and lists one entry per CDR3 protein. Here the sample spans hundreds of thousands of distinct CDR3 sequences, more than 15% being singletons. The time point here: newly diagnosed GD, antithyroid drugs for less than 3 months. The TCR library was made from RNA that had been extracted from PBMCs in TRIzol. These same data were also listed under a study on T cells in Graves' hyperthyroidism and ophthalmopathy.

Sequencing used peripheral blood mononuclear cells (PBMCs), obtained at new diagnosis, from a patient treated with antithyroid drugs. Receptors were obtained from a woman aged 35 to 60 with Graves disease.

This clonotype was observed many times. This rearrangement joins TRBV2 to TRBJ2-7; TRBD1 aligns across 7 bases. The germline gives CDR1 SNHLY, CDR2 FYNNEI. The V segment lost 6 bases and the J segment 7 bases; nucleotides outside the gene matches: 12. The CDR3 length is 14 residues. In DNA, the CDR3 is TGTGCCAGCAGCGAGGGGGCGACCGTACGAGAGCAGTACTTC. The encoded protein is CASSEGATVREQYF.

The sample holds many counts of this clonotype. The chain couples TRBV12-3 or TRBV12-4 to TRBJ1-2, with 8 bases lining up with TRBD1. The CDR3 loop spans 14 amino acids. V dropped 6 bases and J dropped 6; count of bases not matched to a gene: 9. The CDR3 bases are TGTGCCAGCAGCCCCGGGACAGGACCCGATGGCTACACCTTC. As protein: CASSPGTGPDGYTF.

V and J are TRBV5-1 and TRBJ2-6; D call uncertain. Germline-derived CDR1 and CDR2 are SGHRS and YFSETQ. The CDR3 contains 16 residues. Between the trimmed V and J ends, which lost 3 bases and 0 bases, there was a span of 10 bases. CDR3 protein: CASSWRTGSGANVLTF. The CDR3 coding sequence is TGCGCCAGCAGCTGGCGGACCGGCTCTGGGGCCAACGTCCTGACTTTC.

Only a few counts were recorded for this clonotype. The rearrangement joins TRBV24-1 to TRBJ1-5; 7 bases are a match to TRBD1. The CDR3 runs 15 residues. The ends lost 6 bases at V and 8 bases at J; junction bases unmatched: 12. The V gene's germline CDR1 is KGHDR and CDR2 SFDVKD. Here the CDR3 DNA reads TGTGCCACCAGTAAAGGGGACAGTTGGGTGGAGCCCCAGCATTTT. Amino acid sequence: CATSKGDSWVEPQHF.

This clonotype has just a few counts. A much larger clone differs by one base, so this may be a read error. This CDR3 reads CASSLAGDEQFF. The DNA for the CDR3 is TGCGCCAGCAGCTTGGCCGGTGATGAGCAGTTCTTC. This rearrangement joins TRBV5-1 to TRBJ2-1; D not certain. The germline V and J ends were trimmed by 0 bases and 8 bases, with 6 bases remaining between them. CDR3 length: 12 amino acids. From germline, CDR1 is SGHRS and CDR2 YFSETQ.

The V gene is TRBV14, the J gene TRBJ2-7; D unresolved. Germline CDR1 and CDR2: SGHDN and FVKESK. The V and J ends lost 2 bases and 4 bases respectively, with 9 bases between them. This CDR3 region has 13 residues. In nucleotides, the CDR3 is TGTGCCAGCAGCCAAAGGTTCCGGTACGAGCAGTACTTC. Residues: CASSQRFRYEQYF.

This clonotype was observed many times. This chain connects TRBV12-3 or TRBV12-4 to TRBJ2-7; 9 bases align to TRBD1. J gave up 5 bases and V 3 bases, and 2 bases lay outside the gene matches. CDR3 length equals 13 residues. The CDR3 is CASSLGQGHEQYF. The CDR3 DNA sequence: TGTGCCAGCAGTTTGGGACAGGGCCACGAGCAGTACTTC.

V usage is TRBV12-3 or TRBV12-4 and J usage is TRBJ2-4; 12 bases are a match to TRBD1. This CDR3 is 17 amino acids long. The trim removed 5 bases at V and 1 base at J, leaving 6 bases unmatched. In DNA form, the CDR3 reads TGTGCCAGCAGTCCGGGGGGACAGGGGGCCGCCAAAAACATTCAGTACTTC. Protein product: CASSPGGQGAAKNIQYF.

J is TRBJ2-2 and V is TRBV20-1; D uncertain. The CDR3 loop spans 12 amino acids. Germline assignment: CDR1 DFQATT and CDR2 SNEGSKA (reference sequence). V was cut by 6 bases and J by 1 base, with 6 bases left in between. The CDR3 region is CSAYKNTGELFF. The CDR3 region has the DNA TGCAGTGCCTACAAGAACACCGGGGAGCTGTTTTTT.

This clonotype showed up just a few times. The chain combines TRBV11-2 with TRBJ1-3, with D hard to call. CDR3 length: 13 amino acids. V lost 5 bases, J lost 0 bases, and 5 bases lay in between. CDR1 and CDR2 from the germline V gene are SGHAT and FQNNGV. The chain's CDR3 is CASSPASGNTIYF. CDR3 nucleotide sequence: TGTGCCAGCAGCCCAGCCTCTGGAAACACCATATATTTT.

The table lists this clonotype with many counts. V gene TRBV12-3 or TRBV12-4 combines with J gene TRBJ2-5; weak D call: TRBD2 (6 bases). CDR3 size: 13 residues. V was shortened by 4 bases and J by 5 bases, with 11 bases between the two germline ends. This CDR3 is CASSWYRGETQYF. In DNA, the CDR3 is TGTGCCAGCAGTTGGTACCGGGGGGAGACCCAGTACTTC.

In this sample, this clonotype turned up a few times. This chain links TRBV5-1 with TRBJ2-7, with D possibly matching TRBD2 (5 bases). The CDR3 runs to 14 residues. V lost 3 bases, J lost 2 bases, and 12 bases lay in between. The germline gives CDR1 SGHRS, CDR2 YFSETQ. The CDR3 DNA reads as TGCGCCAGCAGCTCTGCGGGCGCTACCTACGAGCAGTACTTC. Protein product: CASSSAGATYEQYF. Full variable domain (remainder filled in from reference TRBV5-1 and TRBJ2-7): KAGVTQTPRYLIKTRGQQVTLSCSPISGHRSVSWYQQTPGQGLQFLFEYFSETQRNKGNFPGRFSGRQFSNSRSEMNVSTLELGDSALYLCASSSAGATYEQYFGPGTRLTVT.

This clonotype was detected ten times or more. The chain employs TRBV12-3 or TRBV12-4 and TRBJ1-4, with a weak D call TRBD1 (6 bases). Trimming took off 4 bases at V and 6 bases at J, with 18 bases between the two ends. There are 16 residues in the CDR3. For the CDR3, the DNA is TGTGCCAGCAGTTCAGCCTTTGGGGGCAATTATGAAAAACTGTTTTTT. Amino acid sequence: CASSSAFGGNYEKLFF.

This chain uses TRBV3-1 with TRBJ1-1; D gene ambiguous. This CDR3 is 15 amino acids long. CDR1 and CDR2 from the germline V gene are LGHDT and YNNKEL (reference sequence). The germline V and J ends were trimmed by 4 bases and 0 bases, with 12 bases remaining between them. As DNA, the CDR3 is TGTGCCAGCAGCCTGTCGGGAGTCATGAACACTGAAGCTTTCTTT. This encodes CASSLSGVMNTEAFF.

This clonotype occurred a few times. This chain links TRBV28 with TRBJ1-5; D is uncertain. V lost 3 bases and J lost 5, with 11 bases in between. Germline V gene lookup returns CDR1 MDHEN and CDR2 SYDVKM. The CDR3 spans 14 residues. CDR3 bases: TGTGCCAGCAGTTTGGTGGGTATGGATCAGCCCCAGCATTTT. Translation: CASSLVGMDQPQHF.

The genes are TRBV12-3 or TRBV12-4 and TRBJ2-1, with a possible D match to TRBD2 (5 bases). V lost 5 bases to trimming and J lost 4 bases, with 12 bases between them. The CDR3 consists of 14 residues. In DNA, the CDR3 is TGTGCCAGCAGTCCCGCGGGCCCTTACAATGAGCAGTTCTTC. This gives the protein CASSPAGPYNEQFF.

This clonotype appeared a few times. The rearrangement uses TRBV6-1 and TRBJ2-7; possibly TRBD1 or TRBD2 for D (5 bases each). Germline lookup yields CDR1 MNHNS and CDR2 SASEGT. The CDR3 sequence is 15 residues long. With 5 bases removed from V and 2 bases from J, the gap between germline ends came to 16 bases. The CDR3 loop reads CASSPHGAVAYEQYF. Here the CDR3 DNA reads TGTGCCAGCAGTCCTCACGGGGCCGTGGCCTACGAGCAGTACTTC.

This clonotype was seen ten or more times. The chain joins TRBV6-5 to TRBJ1-2, with no clear D. This CDR3 is built from 12 residues. Germline assignment: CDR1 MNHEY and CDR2 SVGAGI. Trimming stripped 4 bases from V and 6 bases from J, with 9 bases between. The CDR3 nucleotides are TGTGCCAGCAGTTCCGGGCAGGATGGCTACACCTTC. Encoded protein: CASSSGQDGYTF.

This clonotype was seen many times. The chain carries TRBV11-2 and TRBJ2-7; D might be TRBD1 (6 bases). With 2 bases removed from V and 3 bases from J, the gap between germline ends came to 14 bases. The CDR3 spans 15 residues. CDR1 is SGHAT, CDR2 FQNNGV, per germline. The CDR3 sequence: CASSLTGQAIYEQYF. The CDR3 nucleotides are TGTGCCAGCAGCTTAACGGGACAAGCAATCTACGAGCAGTACTTC.

The chain links TRBV9 to TRBJ2-3, with 8 bases identical to TRBD2. Germline lookup yields CDR1 SGDLS and CDR2 YYNGEE. V lost 4 bases and J lost 0; bases outside the gene matches: 7. The CDR3 is 16 amino acids. CDR3 region: CASSLPERGSTDTQYF. DNA for the CDR3: TGTGCCAGCAGCCTACCCGAGCGGGGGAGCACAGATACGCAGTATTTT.

The sample holds many counts of this clonotype. The rearrangement links TRBV11-2 to TRBJ1-2, with TRBD1 matching 9 bases. The CDR3 length is 14 residues. Germline CDR1 SGHAT, CDR2 FQNNGV. The trim removed 5 bases at V and 4 bases at J, leaving 5 bases unmatched. CDR3 sequence reads: CASSNGQGIYGYTF. Written as DNA, the CDR3 is TGTGCCAGCAGCAACGGACAGGGGATCTATGGCTACACCTTC. Based on the CDR3 plus reference TRBV11-2 and TRBJ1-2, the full variable domain is EAGVAQSPRYKIIEKRQSVAFWCNPISGHATLYWYQQILGQGPKLLIQFQNNGVVDDSQLPKDRFSAERLKGVDSTLKIQPAKLEDSAVYLCASSNGQGIYGYTFGSGTRLTVV.